Following are 20 T cell receptor beta chains from one sample sequenced in a study of T cells after yellow fever vaccination. TCRdb re-derived calls from the 5' RACE reads in MiXCR, one entry per CDR3 protein. The sample lists 100,000 to 150,000 distinct CDR3 sequences, around 15% seen once, with roughly two fifths in the top ten. This material consisted of CD8+ T cells sorted from PBMCs, taken 5 days after the yellow fever booster vaccination. The source of these receptors is a man younger than 30 who received the YFV17D yellow fever vaccine.

This chain joins TRBV7-2 and TRBJ2-1, with TRBD1 identical over 9 bases. Germline lookup yields CDR1 SGHTA and CDR2 FQGNSA. With 5 bases clipped from V and 9 bases from J, the junction kept 11 bases outside the gene matches. The CDR3 length is 15 residues. The CDR3 bases are TGTGCCAGCAGCGCCCGGGACAGGGTGGCGCGTGAGCAGTTCTTC. It specifies CASSARDRVAREQFF.

Relative to its sample, this clonotype is large. The gene calls are TRBV10-2 and TRBJ2-3; 9 bases are a match to TRBD1. The CDR3 is 20 residues long. Germline CDR1 reads WSHSY; CDR2 reads SAAADI. Trimming removed 8 bases from V and 0 bases from J; junction bases left unmatched: 21. This chain's CDR3 is CASPRFKPGQGVVSTDTQYF. CDR3 sequence (DNA): TGCGCCAGCCCACGCTTTAAACCGGGACAGGGAGTAGTCAGCACAGATACGCAGTATTTT.

The rearrangement joins TRBV7-2 to TRBJ2-1, with D perhaps TRBD2 (6 bases). This CDR3 contains 13 residues. V was pared by 11 bases and J by 5 bases, with 16 bases between. The germline V gene has CDR1 SGHTA and CDR2 FQGNSA. The CDR3 region has the DNA TGTGCCTCCAGGGACTCAAAGCACAATGAGCAGTTCTTC. The encoded protein is CASRDSKHNEQFF.

The chain joins TRBV7-2 to TRBJ1-3; D not certain. This CDR3 region has 12 residues. V was pared by 5 bases and J by 8 bases, with 10 bases between. Germline lookup yields CDR1 SGHTA and CDR2 FQGNSA. CDR3 coding DNA: TGTGCCAGCAGCCCCGGTGGCTACACCATATATTTT. This sequence encodes CASSPGGYTIYF.

In this sample, this clonotype turned up a few times. The CDR3 DNA is TGTGCCAGCACCCGAGGGACAGGGTACGAGACCCAGTACTTC. Residues: CASTRGTGYETQYF. V gene TRBV28 combines with J gene TRBJ2-5, with 9 bases matching TRBD1. Germline V gene data show CDR1 as MDHEN and CDR2 as SYDVKM. The CDR3 is 14 residues long. After removal of 7 bases from V and 5 bases from J, the junction contained 8 bases not matched to a gene.

The chain employs TRBV7-9 and TRBJ2-2, with TRBD2 matching over 8 bases. Germline loops: CDR1 SEHNR, CDR2 FQNEAQ (reference sequence). This CDR3 is built from 14 residues. After removal of 9 bases from V and 0 bases from J, the junction contained 3 bases not matched to a gene. CDR3 nucleotide sequence: TGTGCCAGTAAAGCGGGGGCGAACACCGGGGAGCTGTTTTTT. It specifies CASKAGANTGELFF.

This chain connects TRBV27 to TRBJ2-6, with 11 positions matching TRBD1. This CDR3 spans 17 amino acids. Looked up from germline, CDR1 is MNHEY and CDR2 is SMNVEV (reference sequence). After removal of 6 bases from V and 3 bases from J, the junction contained 7 bases not matched to a gene. This chain's CDR3 is CASRKGQGVLGANVLTF. The CDR3 DNA is TGTGCCAGCAGGAAGGGACAGGGGGTTCTTGGGGCCAACGTCCTGACTTTC.

V gene TRBV5-4 combines with J gene TRBJ1-1; D remains ambiguous. The CDR3 loop spans 13 amino acids. Germline CDR1 reads SGHNT; CDR2 reads YYREEE (reference sequence). V lost 2 bases, J lost 3 bases, and 8 bases lay in between. The CDR3 coding sequence is TGTGCCAGCAGCTTTGGGTGGGACACTGAAGCTTTCTTT. Translated, it gives CASSFGWDTEAFF.

This clonotype has more than one count but fewer than ten. The chain employs TRBV16 and TRBJ2-7; TRBD2 might be the D (6 bases). This CDR3 comprises 14 residues. Germline-derived CDR1 and CDR2 are KGHSY and FQNENV. The V end lost 4 bases, the J end lost 9 bases, and 19 bases lay between the germline ends. CDR3 residues: CASSRILGTEGQYV. CDR3 DNA sequence: TGTGCCAGCAGCCGCATCCTAGGGACTGAAGGGCAGTACGTC.

The J gene is TRBJ2-4, the V gene TRBV29-1; D is unclear. The ends were cut back, 4 bases at V and 0 bases at J, with 4 bases in the middle. The CDR3 contains 12 residues. Germline-derived CDR1 and CDR2 are SQVTM and ANQGSEA. CDR3 region: CSVGLAKNIQYF. Written as DNA, the CDR3 is TGCAGCGTTGGCTTAGCCAAAAACATTCAGTACTTC.

In this sample, this clonotype turned up a few times. This chain links TRBV20-1 with TRBJ2-1, with TRBD2 matching over 9 bases. Trimming cost V 0 bases and J 4 bases; bases outside gene matches: 13. In germline, CDR1 is DFQATT, CDR2 SNEGSKA (reference sequence). This CDR3 contains 18 residues. CDR3 DNA sequence: TGCAGTGCTAGAGATCTGAGCGGGGGGCCAAGTTTTTACAATGAGCAGTTCTTC. Protein product: CSARDLSGGPSFYNEQFF.

The J gene is TRBJ2-3, the V gene TRBV27; 9 bases map to TRBD2. The CDR3 runs to 19 residues. CDR1 and CDR2 from the germline V gene are MNHEY and SMNVEV (reference sequence). J was trimmed by 0 bases and V by 6 bases; bases with no gene match: 16. As DNA, the CDR3 is TGTGCCAGCAGCCTCCCCGGGACTAGCCGTGCTCCTAGCACAGATACGCAGTATTTT. Translation gives CASSLPGTSRAPSTDTQYF.

The table lists this clonotype with a few counts. CDR3 sequence (DNA): TGTGCCAGCAGTCGACGGGACAACCAGTACTTC. Translating gives CASSRRDNQYF. The chain employs TRBV6-2 or TRBV6-3 and TRBJ2-5; TRBD1 is a possible D gene (6 bases). Trimming shortened V by 5 bases and J by 10 bases, and 11 bases separated the two germline ends. CDR3 length equals 11 residues. Germline lookup yields CDR1 MNHEY and CDR2 SVGEGT.

This clonotype was detected a few times. This chain links TRBV5-1 with TRBJ1-1, with D hard to call. This CDR3 region has 14 residues. Looked up from germline, CDR1 is SGHRS and CDR2 is YFSETQ. V was pared by 3 bases and J by 0 bases, with 9 bases between. The CDR3 protein is CASSYPGVNTEAFF. CDR3 coding DNA: TGCGCCAGCAGCTACCCGGGAGTGAACACTGAAGCTTTCTTT.

This clonotype has a count of ten or more. V gene TRBV5-1 combines with J gene TRBJ2-7; 12 nucleotides match TRBD1. V gave up 0 bases and J gave up 7 bases; unmatched junction bases: 5. The CDR3 is made up of 15 amino acids. Germline CDR1 reads SGHRS; CDR2 reads YFSETQ. CDR3: CASSLEGQGADEQYF. In DNA, the CDR3 is TGCGCCAGCAGCTTGGAGGGACAGGGGGCTGATGAGCAGTACTTC.

The chain is built from TRBV27 and TRBJ1-6; 9 bases map to TRBD1. After removal of 3 bases from V and 6 bases from J, the junction contained 3 bases not matched to a gene. Per germline, CDR1 MNHEY and CDR2 SMNVEV (reference sequence). The CDR3 is 15 amino acids. The CDR3 loop reads CASSFRTGVNSPLHF. The CDR3 bases are TGTGCCAGCAGTTTTAGGACAGGGGTTAATTCACCCCTCCACTTT.

This clonotype showed up just a few times. The chain is built from TRBV2 and TRBJ2-7, with D unresolved. CDR1 and CDR2 from the germline V gene are SNHLY and FYNNEI. This CDR3 comprises 16 residues. V lost 6 bases and J lost 0, with 18 bases in between. CDR3 sequence: CASRLTWTLASYEQYF. CDR3 in DNA: TGTGCCAGCAGACTTACCTGGACGTTGGCCTCCTACGAGCAGTACTTC.

The gene calls are TRBV7-8 and TRBJ1-4; D ambiguous. This CDR3 has 15 residues. The germline CDR1 and CDR2 sequences are SGHVS and FQNEAQ. The V end lost 3 bases, the J end lost 8 bases, and 16 bases lay between the germline ends. Here the CDR3 reads CASSLGALMNEKLFF. The CDR3 region has the DNA TGTGCCAGCAGCTTGGGAGCCCTAATGAACGAAAAACTGTTTTTT.

This sequence joins TRBV15 and TRBJ1-2; tentatively, D is TRBD1 (6 bases). Trimming took off 1 base at V and 10 bases at J, with 16 bases between the two ends. The CDR3 extends over 14 amino acids. Germline V gene sequence: CDR1 LNHNV, CDR2 YYDKDF (reference sequence). The CDR3 nucleotides read TGTGCCACCAGCAGAGGAAACAGGGCAGCTGTCTACACCTTC. Translating gives CATSRGNRAAVYTF.

This clonotype was seen a few times. V is TRBV7-6 and J is TRBJ2-5; a weak D match, TRBD1 (6 bases). Germline assignment: CDR1 SGHVS and CDR2 FNYEAQ. The CDR3 has 15 residues. Trimming stripped 4 bases from V and 4 bases from J, with 16 bases between. The DNA of the CDR3 is TGTGCCAGCAGCTGGGAGACAGGTCTCGGAGAGACCCAGTACTTC. Residues: CASSWETGLGETQYF. Supplemented by reference TRBV7-6 and TRBJ2-5, the full variable domain reads GAGVSQSPRYKVTKRGQDVALRCDPISGHVSLYWYRQALGQGPEFLTYFNYEAQQDKSGLPNDRFSAERPEGSISTLTIQRTEQRDSAMYRCASSWETGLGETQYFGPGTRLLVL.